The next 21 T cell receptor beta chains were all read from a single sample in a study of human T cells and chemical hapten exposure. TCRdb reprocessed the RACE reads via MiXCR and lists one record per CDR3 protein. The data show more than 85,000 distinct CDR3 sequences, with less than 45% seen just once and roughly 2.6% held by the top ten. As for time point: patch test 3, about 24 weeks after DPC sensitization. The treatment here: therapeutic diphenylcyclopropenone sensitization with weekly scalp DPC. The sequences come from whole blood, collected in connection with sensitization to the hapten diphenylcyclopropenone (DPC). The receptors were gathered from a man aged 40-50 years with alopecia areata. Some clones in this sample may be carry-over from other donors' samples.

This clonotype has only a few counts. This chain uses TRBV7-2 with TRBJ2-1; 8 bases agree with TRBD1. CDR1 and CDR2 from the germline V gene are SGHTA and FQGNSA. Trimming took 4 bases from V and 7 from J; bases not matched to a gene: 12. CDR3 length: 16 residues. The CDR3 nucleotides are TGTGCCAGCAGCTCCCAGGGGGCCCGAAGTAATAATGAGCAGTTCTTC. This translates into CASSSQGARSNNEQFF.

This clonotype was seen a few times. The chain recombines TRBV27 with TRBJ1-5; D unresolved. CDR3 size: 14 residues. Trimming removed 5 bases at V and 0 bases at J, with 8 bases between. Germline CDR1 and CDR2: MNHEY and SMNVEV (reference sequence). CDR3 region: CASSNSYSNQPQHF. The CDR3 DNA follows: TGTGCCAGCAGTAATAGTTATAGCAATCAGCCCCAGCATTTT.

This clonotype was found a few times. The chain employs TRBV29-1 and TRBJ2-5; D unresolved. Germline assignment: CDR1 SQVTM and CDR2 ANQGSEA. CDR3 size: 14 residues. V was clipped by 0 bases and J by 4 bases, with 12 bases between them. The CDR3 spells CSVEDNGSGETQYF. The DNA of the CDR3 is TGCAGCGTTGAAGATAATGGTTCGGGAGAGACCCAGTACTTC.

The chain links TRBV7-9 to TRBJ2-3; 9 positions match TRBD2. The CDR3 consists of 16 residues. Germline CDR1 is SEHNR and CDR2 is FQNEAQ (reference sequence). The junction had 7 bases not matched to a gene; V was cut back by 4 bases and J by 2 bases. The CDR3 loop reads CASSSQTGLATDTQYF. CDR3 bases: TGTGCCAGCAGCTCCCAGACGGGACTAGCCACAGATACGCAGTATTTT.

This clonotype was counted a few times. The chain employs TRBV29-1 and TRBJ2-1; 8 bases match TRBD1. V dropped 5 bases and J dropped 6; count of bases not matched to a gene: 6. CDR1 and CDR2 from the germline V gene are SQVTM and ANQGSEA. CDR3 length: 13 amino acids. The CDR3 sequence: CSVSGQGINEQFF. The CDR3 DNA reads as TGCAGCGTTAGTGGACAGGGAATCAATGAGCAGTTCTTC.

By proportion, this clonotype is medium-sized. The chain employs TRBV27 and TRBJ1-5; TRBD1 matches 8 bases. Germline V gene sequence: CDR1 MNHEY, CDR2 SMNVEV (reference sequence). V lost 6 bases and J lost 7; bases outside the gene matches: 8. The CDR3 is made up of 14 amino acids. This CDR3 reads CASSSQGAGQPQHF. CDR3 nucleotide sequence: TGTGCCAGCAGCTCTCAGGGGGCAGGGCAGCCCCAGCATTTT.

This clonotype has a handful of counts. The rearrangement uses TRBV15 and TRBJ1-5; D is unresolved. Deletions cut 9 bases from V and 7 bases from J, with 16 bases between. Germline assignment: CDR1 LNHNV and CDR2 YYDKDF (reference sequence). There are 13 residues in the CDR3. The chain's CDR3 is CATGIQGPQPQHF. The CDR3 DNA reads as TGTGCCACGGGGATTCAAGGCCCCCAGCCCCAGCATTTT.

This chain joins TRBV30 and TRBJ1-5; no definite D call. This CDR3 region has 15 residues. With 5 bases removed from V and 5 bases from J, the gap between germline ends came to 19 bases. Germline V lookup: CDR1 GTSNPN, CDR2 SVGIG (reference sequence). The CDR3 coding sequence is TGTGCCTGGGGAGACCCGGCCAGGTTAGATCAGCCCCAGCATTTT. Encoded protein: CAWGDPARLDQPQHF.

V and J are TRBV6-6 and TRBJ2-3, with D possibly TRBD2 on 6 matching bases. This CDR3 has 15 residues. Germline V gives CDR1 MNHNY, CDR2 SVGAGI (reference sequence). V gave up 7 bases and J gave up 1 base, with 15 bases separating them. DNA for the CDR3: TGTGCCAGCATGTCGGGGGTTCGAGGCACAGATACGCAGTATTTT. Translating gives CASMSGVRGTDTQYF.

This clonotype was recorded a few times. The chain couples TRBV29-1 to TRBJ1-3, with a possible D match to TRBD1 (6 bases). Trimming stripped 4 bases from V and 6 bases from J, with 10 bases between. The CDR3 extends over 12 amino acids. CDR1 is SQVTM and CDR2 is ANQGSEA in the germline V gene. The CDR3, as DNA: TGCAGCGTTGCTGGGGGCGAAAACACCATATATTTT. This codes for CSVAGGENTIYF.

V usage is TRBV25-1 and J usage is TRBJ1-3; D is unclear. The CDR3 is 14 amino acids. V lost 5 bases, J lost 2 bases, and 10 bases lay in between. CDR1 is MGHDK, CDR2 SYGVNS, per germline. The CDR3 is CASSFGGAGNTIYF. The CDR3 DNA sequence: TGTGCCAGCAGTTTTGGAGGAGCTGGAAACACCATATATTTT. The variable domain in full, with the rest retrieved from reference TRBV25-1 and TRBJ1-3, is EADIYQTPRYLVIGTGKKITLECSQTMGHDKMYWYQQDPGMELHLIHYSYGVNSTEKGDLSSESTVSRIRTEHFPLTLESARPSHTSQYLCASSFGGAGNTIYFGEGSWLTVV.

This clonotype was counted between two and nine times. The CDR3 sequence is CASSQPGTLGGNEQFF. CDR3 nucleotides: TGTGCCAGCAGCCAACCCGGCACCCTAGGCGGCAATGAGCAGTTCTTC. The rearrangement links TRBV4-2 to TRBJ2-1, with no clear D. The V and J ends lost 2 bases and 6 bases respectively, with 17 bases between them. This CDR3 region has 16 residues. Germline loops: CDR1 LGHNA, CDR2 YNFKEQ.

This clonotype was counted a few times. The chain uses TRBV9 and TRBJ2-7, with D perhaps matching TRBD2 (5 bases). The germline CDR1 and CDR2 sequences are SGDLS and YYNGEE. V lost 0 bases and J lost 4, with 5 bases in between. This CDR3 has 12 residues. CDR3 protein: CASSVGRYEQYV. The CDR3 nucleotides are TGTGCCAGCAGCGTAGGGAGGTACGAGCAGTACGTC.

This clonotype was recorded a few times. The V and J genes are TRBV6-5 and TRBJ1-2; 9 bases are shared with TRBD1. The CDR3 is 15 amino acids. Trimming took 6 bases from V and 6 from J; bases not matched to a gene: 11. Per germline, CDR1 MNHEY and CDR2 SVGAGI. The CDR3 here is CASRRGQGISDGYTF. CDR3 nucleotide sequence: TGTGCCAGCAGGCGGGGACAGGGAATCTCGGATGGCTACACCTTC.

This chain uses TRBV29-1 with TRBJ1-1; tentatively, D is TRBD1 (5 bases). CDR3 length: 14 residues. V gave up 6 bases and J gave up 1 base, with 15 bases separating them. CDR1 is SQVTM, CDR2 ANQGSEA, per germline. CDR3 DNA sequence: TGCAGCGTAGGGGCGGTGGGGGGGAACACTGAAGCTTTCTTT. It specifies CSVGAVGGNTEAFF.

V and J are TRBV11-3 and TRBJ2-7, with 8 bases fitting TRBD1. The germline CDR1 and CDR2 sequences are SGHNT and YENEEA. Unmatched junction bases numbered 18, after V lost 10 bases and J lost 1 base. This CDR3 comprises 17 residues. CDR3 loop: CATDPRGQAALSYEQYF. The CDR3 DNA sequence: TGTGCCACTGACCCCCGGGGACAGGCTGCCCTGTCCTACGAGCAGTACTTC.

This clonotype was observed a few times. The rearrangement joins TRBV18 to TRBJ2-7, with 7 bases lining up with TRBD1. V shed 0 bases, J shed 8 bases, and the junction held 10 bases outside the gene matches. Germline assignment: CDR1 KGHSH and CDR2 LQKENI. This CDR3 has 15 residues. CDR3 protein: CASSPPRTGTTKQYF. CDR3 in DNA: TGTGCCAGCTCACCACCTCGGACAGGAACTACGAAGCAGTACTTC.

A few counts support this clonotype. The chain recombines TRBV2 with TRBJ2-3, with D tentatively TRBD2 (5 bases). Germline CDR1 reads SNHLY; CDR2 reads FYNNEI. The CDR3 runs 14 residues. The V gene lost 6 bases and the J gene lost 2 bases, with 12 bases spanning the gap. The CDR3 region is CASRRAAPTDTQYF. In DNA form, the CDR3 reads TGTGCCAGCAGGAGAGCGGCCCCCACAGATACGCAGTATTTT.

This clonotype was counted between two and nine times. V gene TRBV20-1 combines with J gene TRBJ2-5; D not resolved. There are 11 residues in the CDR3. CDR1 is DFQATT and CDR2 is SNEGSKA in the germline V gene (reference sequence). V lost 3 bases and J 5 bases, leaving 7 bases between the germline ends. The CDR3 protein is CSASPGETQYF. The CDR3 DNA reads TGCAGTGCTAGTCCGGGTGAGACCCAGTACTTC.

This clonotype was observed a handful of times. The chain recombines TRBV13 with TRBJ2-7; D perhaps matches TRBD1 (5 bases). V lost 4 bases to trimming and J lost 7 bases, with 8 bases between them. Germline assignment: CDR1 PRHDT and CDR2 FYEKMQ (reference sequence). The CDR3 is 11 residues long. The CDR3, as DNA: TGTGCCAGCAGCTGCGCAGGGGAGCAGTACTTC. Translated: CASSCAGEQYF.

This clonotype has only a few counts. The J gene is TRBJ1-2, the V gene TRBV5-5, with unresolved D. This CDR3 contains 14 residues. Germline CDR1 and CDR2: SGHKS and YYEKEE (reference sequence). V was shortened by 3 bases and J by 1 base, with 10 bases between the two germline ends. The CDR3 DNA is TGTGCCAGCAGCTCCCTCTCAATTAACTATGGCTACACCTTC. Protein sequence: CASSSLSINYGYTF.